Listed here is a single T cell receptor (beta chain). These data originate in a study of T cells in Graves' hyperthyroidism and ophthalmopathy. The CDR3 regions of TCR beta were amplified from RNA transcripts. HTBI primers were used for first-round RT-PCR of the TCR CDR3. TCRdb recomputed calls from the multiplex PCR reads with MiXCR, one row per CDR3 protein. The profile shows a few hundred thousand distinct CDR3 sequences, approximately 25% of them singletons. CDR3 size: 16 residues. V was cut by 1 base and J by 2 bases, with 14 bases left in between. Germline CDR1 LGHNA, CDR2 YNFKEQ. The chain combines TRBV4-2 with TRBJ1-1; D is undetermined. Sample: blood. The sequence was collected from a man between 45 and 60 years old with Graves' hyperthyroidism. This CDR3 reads CASSQGKGSRNTEAFF. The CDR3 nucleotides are TGTGCCAGCAGCCAAGGAAAGGGTAGTAGAAACACTGAAGCTTTCTTT.